This T cell receptor beta chain was sequenced during a study of early T cells in non-severe SARS-CoV-2 infection. Looking at the study overall: Sequencing was performed on bulk RNA from unsorted whole blood, leaving chains unpaired.

CDR1 LGHNA and CDR2 YSLEER come from the germline V gene. The CDR3 consists of 15 residues. Trimming took off 0 bases at V and 4 bases at J, with 10 bases between the two ends. TCRdb processed the 5' RACE reads anew with MiXCR; each CDR3 protein has one entry. The sample shows 40,000 to 45,000 distinct CDR3 sequences, over 3.5% of them seen only once. This clonotype was seen repeatedly, ten times or more. The specimen sequenced was whole blood. The chain carries TRBV4-3 and TRBJ2-1; perhaps TRBD1 as D (5 bases). This receptor was taken from an adult who was a healthcare worker with PCR-confirmed SARS-CoV-2 infection or an uninfected control (not recorded which). CDR3 DNA sequence: TGCGCCAGCAGCCAAGATGGGGCTATATACAATGAGCAGTTCTTC. Translation: CASSQDGAIYNEQFF.